This TCR beta chain appears in the sequencing data of a study of post-analysis software for immune sequencing data. Study overall: As for disease course, relapsing-remitting, secondary progressive and progressive-relapsing multiple sclerosis were all included. Study-wide results and caveats: A few TRBV segments (TRBV5-6, TRBV5-1 and TRBV20-1 among them) occurred more frequently in patients than in controls. The study found significantly lower normalized Chao1 diversity in multiple sclerosis patients than in controls. Strong co-clustering by F measure was seen for same-batch samples.

This clonotype was observed a handful of times. What it recognizes is unknown. Presence of unique molecular identifiers characterized the TCR beta cDNA libraries. Researchers reported 400,000 to 600,000 cDNA molecules coming from roughly 0.93 to 9.6 million T cells. Each CDR3 protein is one row after TCRdb ran MiXCR on the PCR reads. The sample records 600,000 to 700,000 distinct CDR3 sequences, roughly three fifths being singletons. CDR1 and CDR2 from the germline V gene are MNHEY and SVGEGT. Deletions cut 6 bases from V and 4 bases from J, with 12 bases between. The CDR3 has 13 amino acids. Material: blood. This chain connects TRBV6-2 or TRBV6-3 to TRBJ1-2; D unclear. This clonotype originated in a girl aged 2-9 years with multiple sclerosis. The CDR3, as DNA: TGTGCCAGCAGCCCCCAAGTTACCTATGGCTACACCTTC. Translating gives CASSPQVTYGYTF.